In this sample, the clone carrying this T cell receptor (beta chain) turned up many times. MiXCR, run by TCRdb on the 5' RACE reads, gives a single entry per CDR3 protein. The table records about 35,000 distinct CDR3 sequences, under 4% of them present only once. Time point indicated: sample taken at primary tumor resection. The donor group consisted of roughly 70 patients who had untreated, early-stage non-small cell lung cancer. Tumor, nontumor lung or frozen PBMC supplied whole RNA that was sequenced unsorted. The CDR3 covers 14 residues. V shed 5 bases, J shed 2 bases, and the junction held 3 bases outside the gene matches. Germline CDR1 is SGDLS and CDR2 is YYNGEE. This sample was included in a study of spatial heterogeneity in lung cancer. Study context: Averaged across combinations, each unique TCR and UMI pairing appeared more than ten times in raw reads, which were uncorrected.

Sequenced material: normal lung tissue next to the tumor, taken at surgery. The chain couples TRBV9 to TRBJ2-1, with TRBD2 matching 8 bases. The sequence was obtained from a male donor with early-stage non-small cell lung cancer. CDR3 sequence (DNA): TGTGCCAGCAGAGCGGGAGAGACCTACAATGAGCAGTTCTTC. The encoded protein is CASRAGETYNEQFF.